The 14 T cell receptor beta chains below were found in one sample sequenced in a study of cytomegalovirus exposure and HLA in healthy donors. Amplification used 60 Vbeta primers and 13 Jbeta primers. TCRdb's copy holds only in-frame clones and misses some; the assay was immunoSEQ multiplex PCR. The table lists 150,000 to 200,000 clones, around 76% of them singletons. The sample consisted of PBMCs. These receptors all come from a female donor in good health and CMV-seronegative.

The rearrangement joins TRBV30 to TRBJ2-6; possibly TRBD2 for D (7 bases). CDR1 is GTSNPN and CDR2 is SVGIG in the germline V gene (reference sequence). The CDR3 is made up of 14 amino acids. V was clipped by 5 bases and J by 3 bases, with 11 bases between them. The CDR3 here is CAWGGADGANVLTF. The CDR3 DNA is TGTGCCTGGGGGGGGGCGGATGGGGCCAACGTCCTGACTTTC.

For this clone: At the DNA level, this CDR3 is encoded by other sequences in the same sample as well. For the CDR3, the DNA is TGTGCCAGCTCATCTTTGGGACAGGGAAATCAGCCCCAGCATTTT. As protein: CASSSLGQGNQPQHF. This chain joins TRBV18 and TRBJ1-5; 9 nucleotides match TRBD1. The J segment lost 4 bases and the V segment lost 5 bases, leaving 6 bases of the junction unmatched. CDR1 and CDR2 from the germline V gene are KGHSH and LQKENI. The CDR3 length is 15 residues.

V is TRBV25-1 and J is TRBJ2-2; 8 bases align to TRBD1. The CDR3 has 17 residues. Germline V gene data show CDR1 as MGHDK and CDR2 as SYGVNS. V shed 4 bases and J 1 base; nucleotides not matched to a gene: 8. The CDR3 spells CASSGSTGTGNTGELFF. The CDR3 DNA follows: TGTGCCAGCAGTGGGTCTACCGGGACAGGGAACACCGGGGAGCTGTTTTTT.

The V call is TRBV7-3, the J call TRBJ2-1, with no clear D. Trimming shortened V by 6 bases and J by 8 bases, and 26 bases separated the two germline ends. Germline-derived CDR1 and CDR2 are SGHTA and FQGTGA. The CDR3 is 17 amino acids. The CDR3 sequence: CASSPVFVPQKLYEQFF. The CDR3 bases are TGTGCCAGCAGTCCCGTTTTTGTCCCGCAAAAGCTCTATGAGCAGTTCTTC.

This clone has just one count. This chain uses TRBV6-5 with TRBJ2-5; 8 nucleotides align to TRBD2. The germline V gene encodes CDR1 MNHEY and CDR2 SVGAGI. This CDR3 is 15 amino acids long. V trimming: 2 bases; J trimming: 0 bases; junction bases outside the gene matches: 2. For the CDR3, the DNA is TGTGCCAGCAGTTACCGGGGGGGGGACCAAGAGACCCAGTACTTC. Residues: CASSYRGGDQETQYF.

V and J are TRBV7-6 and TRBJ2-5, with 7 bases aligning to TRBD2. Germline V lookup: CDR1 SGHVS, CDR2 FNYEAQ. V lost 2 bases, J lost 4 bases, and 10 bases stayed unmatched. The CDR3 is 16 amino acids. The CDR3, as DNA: TGTGCCAGCAGCTTACAGGGCGCGGGAGTGGGAGAGACCCAGTACTTC. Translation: CASSLQGAGVGETQYF.

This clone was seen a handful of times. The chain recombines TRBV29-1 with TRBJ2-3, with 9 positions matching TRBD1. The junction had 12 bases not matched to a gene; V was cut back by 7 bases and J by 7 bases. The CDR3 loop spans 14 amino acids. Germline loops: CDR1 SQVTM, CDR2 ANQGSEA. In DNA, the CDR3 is TGCAGCGCAAAGGGAGGACAGGGGCCCTATACGCAGTATTTT. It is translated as CSAKGGQGPYTQYF.

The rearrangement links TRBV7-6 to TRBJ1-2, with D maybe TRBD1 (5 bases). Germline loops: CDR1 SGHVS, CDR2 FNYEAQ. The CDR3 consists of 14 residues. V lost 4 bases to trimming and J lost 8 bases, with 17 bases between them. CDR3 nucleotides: TGTGCCAGCAGCTCCACGGGGGGGAGAGGCGGCTACACCTTC. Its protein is CASSSTGGRGGYTF.

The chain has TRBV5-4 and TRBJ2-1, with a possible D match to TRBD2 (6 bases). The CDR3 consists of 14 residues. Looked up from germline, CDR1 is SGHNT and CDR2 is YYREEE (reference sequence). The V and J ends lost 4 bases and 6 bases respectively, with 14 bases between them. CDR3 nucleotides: TGTGCCAGCAGCCTAGTGGGGGGACTCAATGAGCAGTTCTTC. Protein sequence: CASSLVGGLNEQFF.

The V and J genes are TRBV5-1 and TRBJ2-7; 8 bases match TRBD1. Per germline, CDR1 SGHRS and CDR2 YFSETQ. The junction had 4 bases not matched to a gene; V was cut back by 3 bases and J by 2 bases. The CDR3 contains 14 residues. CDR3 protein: CASSWDRPTYEQYF. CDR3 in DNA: TGCGCCAGCAGCTGGGACAGGCCTACCTACGAGCAGTACTTC.

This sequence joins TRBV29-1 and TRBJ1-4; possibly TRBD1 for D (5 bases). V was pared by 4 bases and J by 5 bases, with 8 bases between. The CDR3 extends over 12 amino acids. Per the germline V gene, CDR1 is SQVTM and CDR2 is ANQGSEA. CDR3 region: CSVAGGNEKLFF. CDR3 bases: TGCAGCGTTGCGGGGGGGAATGAAAAACTGTTTTTT.

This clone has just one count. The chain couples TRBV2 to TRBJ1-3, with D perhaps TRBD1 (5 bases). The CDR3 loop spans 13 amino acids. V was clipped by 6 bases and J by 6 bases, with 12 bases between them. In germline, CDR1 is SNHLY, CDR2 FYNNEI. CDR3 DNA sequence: TGTGCCAGCAGCACGGACATCTTAAACACCATATATTTT. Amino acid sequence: CASSTDILNTIYF. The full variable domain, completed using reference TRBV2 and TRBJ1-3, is EPEVTQTPSHQVTQMGQEVILRCVPISNHLYFYWYRQILGQKVEFLVSFYNNEISEKSEIFDDQFSVERPDGSNFTLKIRSTKLEDSAMYFCASSTDILNTIYFGEGSWLTVV.

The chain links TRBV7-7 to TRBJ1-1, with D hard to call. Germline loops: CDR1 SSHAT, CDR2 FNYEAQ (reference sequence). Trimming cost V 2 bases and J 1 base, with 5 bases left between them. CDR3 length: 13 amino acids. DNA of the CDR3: TGTGCCAGCAGCTTAAGCAAGAACACTGAAGCTTTCTTT. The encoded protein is CASSLSKNTEAFF.

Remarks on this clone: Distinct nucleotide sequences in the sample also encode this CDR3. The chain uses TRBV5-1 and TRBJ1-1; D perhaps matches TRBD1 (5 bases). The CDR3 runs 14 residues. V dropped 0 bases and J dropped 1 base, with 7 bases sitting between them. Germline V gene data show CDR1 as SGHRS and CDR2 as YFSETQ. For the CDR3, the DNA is TGCGCCAGCAGCTTGGGAACAGGGAACACTGAAGCTTTCTTT. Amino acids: CASSLGTGNTEAFF.